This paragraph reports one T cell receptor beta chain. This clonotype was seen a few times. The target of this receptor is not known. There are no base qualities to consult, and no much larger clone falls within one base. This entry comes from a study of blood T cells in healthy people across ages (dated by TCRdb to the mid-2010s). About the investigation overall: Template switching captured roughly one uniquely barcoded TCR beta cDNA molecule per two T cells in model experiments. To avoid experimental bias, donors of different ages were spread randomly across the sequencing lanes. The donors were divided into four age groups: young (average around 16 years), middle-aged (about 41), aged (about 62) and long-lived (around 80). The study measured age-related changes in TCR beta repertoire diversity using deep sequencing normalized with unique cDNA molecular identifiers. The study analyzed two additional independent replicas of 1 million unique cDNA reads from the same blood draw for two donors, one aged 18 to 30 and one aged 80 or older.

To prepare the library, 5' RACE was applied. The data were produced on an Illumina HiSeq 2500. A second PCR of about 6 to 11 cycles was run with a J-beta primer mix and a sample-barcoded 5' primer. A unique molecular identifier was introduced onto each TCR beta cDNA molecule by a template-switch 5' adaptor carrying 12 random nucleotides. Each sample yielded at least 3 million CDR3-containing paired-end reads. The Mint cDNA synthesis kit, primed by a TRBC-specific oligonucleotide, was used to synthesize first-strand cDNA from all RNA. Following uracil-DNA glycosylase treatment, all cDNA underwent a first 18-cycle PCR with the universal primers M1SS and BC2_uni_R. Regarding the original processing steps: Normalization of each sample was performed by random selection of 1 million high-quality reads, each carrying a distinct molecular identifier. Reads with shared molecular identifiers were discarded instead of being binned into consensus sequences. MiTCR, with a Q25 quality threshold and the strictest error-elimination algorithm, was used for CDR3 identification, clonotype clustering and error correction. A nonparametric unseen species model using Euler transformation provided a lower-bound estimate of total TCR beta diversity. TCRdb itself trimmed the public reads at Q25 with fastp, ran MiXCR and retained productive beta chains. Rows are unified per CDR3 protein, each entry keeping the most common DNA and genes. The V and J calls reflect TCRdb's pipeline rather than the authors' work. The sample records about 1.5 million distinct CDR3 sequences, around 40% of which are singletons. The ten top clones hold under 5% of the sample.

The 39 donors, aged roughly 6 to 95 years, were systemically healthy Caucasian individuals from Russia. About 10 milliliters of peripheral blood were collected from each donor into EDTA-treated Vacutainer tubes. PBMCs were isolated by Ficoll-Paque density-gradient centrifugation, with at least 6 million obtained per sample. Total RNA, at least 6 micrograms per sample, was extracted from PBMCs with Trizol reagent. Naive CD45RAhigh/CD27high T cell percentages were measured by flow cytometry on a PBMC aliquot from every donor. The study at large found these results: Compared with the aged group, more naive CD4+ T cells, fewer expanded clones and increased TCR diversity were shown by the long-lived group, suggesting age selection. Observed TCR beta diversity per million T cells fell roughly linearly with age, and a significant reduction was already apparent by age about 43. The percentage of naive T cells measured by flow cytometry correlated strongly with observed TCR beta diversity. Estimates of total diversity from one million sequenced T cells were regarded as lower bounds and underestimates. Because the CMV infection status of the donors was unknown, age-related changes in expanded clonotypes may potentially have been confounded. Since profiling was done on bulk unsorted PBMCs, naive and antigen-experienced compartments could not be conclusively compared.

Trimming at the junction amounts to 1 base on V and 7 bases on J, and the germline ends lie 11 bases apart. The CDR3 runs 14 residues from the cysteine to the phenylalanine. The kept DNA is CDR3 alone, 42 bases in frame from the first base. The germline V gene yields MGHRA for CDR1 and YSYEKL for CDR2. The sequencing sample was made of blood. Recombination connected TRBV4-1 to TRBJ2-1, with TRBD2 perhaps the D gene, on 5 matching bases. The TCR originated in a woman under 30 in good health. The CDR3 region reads CASSQVGGSNEQFF. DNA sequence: TGCGCCAGCAGCCAAGTTGGCGGGTCTAATGAGCAGTTCTTC.